The 13 T cell receptor beta chains reported below all come from one sample, sequenced in a study of shared clonotypes between healthy human individuals. The assay was immunoSEQ multiplex PCR, and TCRdb's table has in-frame clones only and misses some. Among some 2.1 million clones listed, 85% to 95% were seen once. The specimen was naive CD4+ T cells sorted from blood. The sample's subset: CD45RA+ positively selected. These receptors all stem from a young man in good health.

The chain is built from TRBV5-1 and TRBJ1-1; D gene ambiguous. The CDR3 totals 14 residues. In germline, CDR1 is SGHRS, CDR2 YFSETQ. The V end was cut by 3 bases, the J end by 0 bases, with 9 bases between. The CDR3 region has the DNA TGCGCCAGCAGCTCGTCGGGAATGAACACTGAAGCTTTCTTT. This sequence encodes CASSSSGMNTEAFF.

V usage is TRBV25-1 and J usage is TRBJ1-3, with 10 bases fitting TRBD1. Per the germline V gene, CDR1 is MGHDK and CDR2 is SYGVNS. The V and J ends lost 1 base and 5 bases, in that order; junction bases with no gene match: 5. The CDR3 has 16 residues. Here the CDR3 reads CASSESGQGTRNTIYF. The CDR3 coding sequence is TGTGCCAGCAGTGAATCGGGACAGGGGACCCGAAACACCATATATTTT. Full variable domain (outside the CDR3, taken from reference TRBV25-1 and TRBJ1-3): EADIYQTPRYLVIGTGKKITLECSQTMGHDKMYWYQQDPGMELHLIHYSYGVNSTEKGDLSSESTVSRIRTEHFPLTLESARPSHTSQYLCASSESGQGTRNTIYFGEGSWLTVV.

The rearrangement joins TRBV6-1 to TRBJ2-7; the D call may be TRBD1 or TRBD2 (5 bases each). Germline loops: CDR1 MNHNS, CDR2 SASEGT. This CDR3 spans 12 amino acids. V lost 3 bases, J lost 6 bases, and 9 bases lay in between. CDR3 sequence (DNA): TGTGCCAGCAGTGACAATGGGGGCGAGCAGTACTTC. Protein product: CASSDNGGEQYF.

The rearrangement joins TRBV10-2 to TRBJ1-3; D is unresolved. CDR1 is WSHSY and CDR2 is SAAADI in the germline V gene. V dropped 8 bases and J dropped 0 bases, with 11 bases sitting between them. The CDR3 covers 14 residues. The CDR3 loop is CASGSGVSGNTIYF. CDR3 nucleotide sequence: TGCGCCAGCGGGTCGGGTGTCTCTGGAAACACCATATATTTT.

V usage is TRBV6-5 and J usage is TRBJ1-4; no reliable D call. The CDR3 contains 14 residues. Germline values: CDR1 MNHEY, CDR2 SVGAGI. Trimming took 2 bases from V and 1 from J, leaving 5 bases between them. The CDR3: CASSYGRTNEKLFF. The CDR3 region has the DNA TGTGCCAGCAGTTACGGCAGAACTAATGAAAAACTGTTTTTT.

The chain employs TRBV6-1 and TRBJ1-1; no firm D call. Looked up from germline, CDR1 is MNHNS and CDR2 is SASEGT. Trimming cost V 1 base and J 6 bases, with 3 bases left between them. This CDR3 is 11 amino acids long. The chain's CDR3 is CASSEDSEAFF. DNA for the CDR3: TGTGCCAGCAGTGAAGACTCTGAAGCTTTCTTT.

On this clone: Other DNA sequences in this specimen translate into the identical CDR3. V is TRBV7-6 and J is TRBJ1-5; 7 bases are a match to TRBD1. After removal of 1 base from V and 5 bases from J, the junction contained 2 bases not matched to a gene. The CDR3 runs 14 residues. CDR1 is SGHVS, CDR2 FNYEAQ, per germline. Written as DNA, the CDR3 is TGTGCCAGCAGCTTAGGCACAGGGGATCAGCCCCAGCATTTT. Its translation: CASSLGTGDQPQHF.

This chain uses TRBV6-6 with TRBJ1-6, with D possibly TRBD1 on 5 matching bases. Per germline, CDR1 MNHNY and CDR2 SVGAGI (reference sequence). V lost 1 base and J 5 bases, leaving 6 bases between the germline ends. There are 14 residues in the CDR3. The CDR3 loop is CASSYWGNNSPLHF. The CDR3 nucleotides are TGTGCCAGCAGTTACTGGGGGAATAATTCACCCCTCCACTTT.

The chain has TRBV18 and TRBJ1-2; D is possibly TRBD1 (5 bases). The CDR3 is 15 residues long. Germline CDR1 is KGHSH and CDR2 is LQKENI. V gave up 0 bases and J gave up 4 bases, with 12 bases separating them. This CDR3 reads CASSPPVAGTYGYTF. CDR3 coding DNA: TGTGCCAGCTCACCACCGGTGGCAGGGACCTATGGCTACACCTTC.

The chain recombines TRBV7-9 with TRBJ2-7; D is uncertain. Germline V gives CDR1 SEHNR, CDR2 FQNEAQ (reference sequence). The CDR3 covers 12 residues. Trimming shortened V by 5 bases and J by 6 bases, and 11 bases separated the two germline ends. The CDR3 bases are TGTGCCAGCAGCGGTAATCACTTCGAGCAGTACTTC. Its protein product is CASSGNHFEQYF.

The genes are TRBV27 and TRBJ2-7; the D call may be TRBD1 or TRBD2 (5 bases each). Germline V gives CDR1 MNHEY, CDR2 SMNVEV (reference sequence). CDR3 length: 12 amino acids. The ends were cut back, 4 bases at V and 5 bases at J, with 9 bases in the middle. The CDR3: CASSSVGHEQYF. The CDR3 DNA reads as TGTGCCAGCAGTTCGGTGGGACACGAGCAGTACTTC.

The chain combines TRBV27 with TRBJ2-1; TRBD2 matches 9 bases. The CDR3 consists of 16 residues. V lost 8 bases to trimming and J lost 5 bases; unmatched junction nucleotides: 13. The germline gives CDR1 MNHEY, CDR2 SMNVEV (reference sequence). The CDR3 protein is CASSVVRGRANNEQFF. DNA of the CDR3: TGTGCCAGCTCCGTCGTTCGCGGGAGGGCTAACAATGAGCAGTTCTTC.

V is TRBV9 and J is TRBJ1-1; D is ambiguous. Germline CDR1 reads SGDLS; CDR2 reads YYNGEE. Between the trimmed V and J ends, which lost 4 bases and 1 base, there was a span of 17 bases. The CDR3 runs 16 residues. CDR3 amino acids: CASSTVDWKRNTEAFF. The CDR3 DNA is TGTGCCAGCAGCACCGTAGATTGGAAGCGGAACACTGAAGCTTTCTTT.